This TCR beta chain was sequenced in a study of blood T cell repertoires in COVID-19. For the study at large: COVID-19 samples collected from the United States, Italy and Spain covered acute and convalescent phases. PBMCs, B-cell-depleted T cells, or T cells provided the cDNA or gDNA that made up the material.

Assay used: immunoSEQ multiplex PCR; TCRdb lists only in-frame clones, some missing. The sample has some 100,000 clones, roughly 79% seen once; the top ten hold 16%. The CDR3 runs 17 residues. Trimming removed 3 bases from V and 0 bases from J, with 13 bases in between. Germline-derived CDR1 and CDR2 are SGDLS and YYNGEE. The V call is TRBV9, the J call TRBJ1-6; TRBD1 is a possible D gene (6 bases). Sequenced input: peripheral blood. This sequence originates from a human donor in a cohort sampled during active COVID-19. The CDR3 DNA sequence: TGTGCCAGCAGCGCCGCCGACAGGAGCTCCTATAATTCACCCCTCCACTTT. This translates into CASSAADRSSYNSPLHF.